The 26 T cell receptor beta chains reported below all come from one sample, sequenced in a study of T cell responses to AZD1222 COVID-19 vaccine. Data came from immunoSEQ multiplex PCR; TCRdb stores just in-frame clones and leaves some out. The sample carries roughly 180,000 clones, more than 85% recorded once. This sample comprised peripheral blood, obtained 28 days after the second AZD1222 dose. The receptor source for this set is an adult who received the AZD1222 COVID-19 vaccine.

This rearrangement joins TRBV2 to TRBJ1-2; D possibly corresponds to TRBD1 (5 bases). The CDR3 has 15 residues. Germline lookup yields CDR1 SNHLY and CDR2 FYNNEI. V lost 2 bases and J lost 5, with 15 bases in between. CDR3 protein: CASSEIPGNRYGYTF. The CDR3 DNA sequence: TGTGCCAGCAGTGAAATCCCAGGGAACCGATATGGCTACACCTTC. Full variable domain (remainder filled in from reference TRBV2 and TRBJ1-2): EPEVTQTPSHQVTQMGQEVILRCVPISNHLYFYWYRQILGQKVEFLVSFYNNEISEKSEIFDDQFSVERPDGSNFTLKIRSTKLEDSAMYFCASSEIPGNRYGYTFGSGTRLTVV.

CDR3 region: CASSLRGRETQYF. The CDR3 coding sequence is TGCGCCAGCAGCTTGAGAGGGAGAGAGACCCAGTACTTC. The chain is built from TRBV5-1 and TRBJ2-5, with D maybe TRBD2 (5 bases). From germline, CDR1 is SGHRS and CDR2 YFSETQ. Between the trimmed V and J ends, which lost 1 base and 4 bases, there was a span of 8 bases. The CDR3 covers 13 residues.

In nucleotides, the CDR3 is TGCGCCAGCAGCCAAGAAGTGGGGGGGGGTCAGCCCCAGCATTTT. Translation: CASSQEVGGGQPQHF. The gene calls are TRBV4-3 and TRBJ1-5, with a tentative D call TRBD1 (5 bases). Germline V lookup: CDR1 LGHNA, CDR2 YSLEER. V was clipped by 0 bases and J by 6 bases, with 12 bases between them. The CDR3 covers 15 residues.

This clone appeared a few times. The J gene is TRBJ1-5, the V gene TRBV28, with no clear D. V was shortened by 5 bases and J by 7 bases, with 15 bases between the two germline ends. The germline gives CDR1 MDHEN, CDR2 SYDVKM. The CDR3 covers 14 residues. The CDR3 nucleotides are TGTGCCAGCAGTACCCTGGAGCAGTTCCAGCCCCAGCATTTT. Its protein product is CASSTLEQFQPQHF.

CDR3: CASSRLADEQFF. The CDR3 DNA reads as TGCGCCAGCAGTAGACTAGCGGATGAGCAGTTCTTC. The chain uses TRBV4-1 and TRBJ2-1, with 9 bases lining up with TRBD2. Germline assignment: CDR1 MGHRA and CDR2 YSYEKL. The CDR3 loop spans 12 amino acids. The V and J ends lost 6 bases and 8 bases, in that order; junction bases with no gene match: 2.

The count of this clone is one. The chain couples TRBV30 to TRBJ2-7; TRBD2 agrees at 7 bases. There are 14 residues in the CDR3. The germline gives CDR1 GTSNPN, CDR2 SVGIG (reference sequence). After removal of 0 bases from V and 6 bases from J, the junction contained 8 bases not matched to a gene. The CDR3 region has the DNA TGTGCCTGGAGTGTGGGAGGGAAGGAGGTCGAGCAGTACTTC. This encodes CAWSVGGKEVEQYF. Based on the CDR3 plus reference TRBV30 and TRBJ2-7, the full variable domain is SQTIHQWPATLVQPVGSPLSLECTVEGTSNPNLYWYRQAAGRGLQLLFYSVGIGQISSEVPQNLSASRPQDRQFILSSKKLLLSDSGFYLCAWSVGGKEVEQYFGPGTRLTVT.

The V and J genes are TRBV14 and TRBJ1-4, with D uncertain. The V end was cut by 5 bases, the J end by 0 bases, with 10 bases between. This CDR3 has 15 residues. CDR1 and CDR2 from the germline V gene are SGHDN and FVKESK. The DNA for the CDR3 is TGTGCCAGCAGCGGTAGCTATGCAACTAATGAAAAACTGTTTTTT. Its translation: CASSGSYATNEKLFF.

The V and J genes are TRBV6-5 and TRBJ2-7; TRBD1 aligns across 8 bases. The V segment lost 4 bases and the J segment 3 bases; nucleotides outside the gene matches: 8. Germline V gene lookup returns CDR1 MNHEY and CDR2 SVGAGI. The CDR3 loop spans 15 amino acids. DNA for the CDR3: TGTGCCAGCAGTTCCACCGGGACAGGAAGCTACGAGCAGTACTTC. Amino acid sequence: CASSSTGTGSYEQYF.

This chain connects TRBV28 to TRBJ2-7, with D possibly matching TRBD1 (6 bases). The CDR3 extends over 19 amino acids. Germline CDR1 reads MDHEN; CDR2 reads SYDVKM. V lost 3 bases and J 2 bases, leaving 26 bases between the germline ends. This chain's CDR3 is CASSLKVGTPFLPTYEQYF. In DNA form, the CDR3 reads TGTGCCAGCAGTTTGAAGGTAGGGACACCATTCCTCCCTACCTACGAGCAGTACTTC.

CDR3 region: CASKRTGGYEQYF. CDR3 DNA sequence: TGTGCCAGTAAACGGACAGGAGGCTACGAGCAGTACTTC. V is TRBV19 and J is TRBJ2-7; 7 nucleotides align to TRBD1. Germline V gene sequence: CDR1 LNHDA, CDR2 SQIVND (reference sequence). Unmatched junction bases numbered 6, after V lost 7 bases and J lost 3 bases. The CDR3 extends over 13 amino acids.

The chain combines TRBV4-1 with TRBJ2-7; 8 bases match TRBD2. Germline values: CDR1 MGHRA, CDR2 YSYEKL. This CDR3 has 16 residues. The junction had 14 bases not matched to a gene; V was cut back by 6 bases and J by 4 bases. This CDR3 is CASSTLALAGAYEQYF. DNA of the CDR3: TGCGCCAGCAGTACCCTGGCTCTAGCGGGTGCGTACGAGCAGTACTTC.

The J gene is TRBJ2-7, the V gene TRBV4-3, with 11 bases fitting TRBD2. V lost 1 base, J lost 6 bases, and 14 bases stayed unmatched. This CDR3 is built from 18 residues. Germline CDR1 is LGHNA and CDR2 is YSLEER. CDR3 DNA: TGCGCCAGCAGCCAAGCTATTAGCGGGAGGGCCGAGTCCCTCGAGCAGTACTTC. This codes for CASSQAISGRAESLEQYF.

The chain links TRBV6-5 to TRBJ2-7; TRBD1 matches 12 bases. This CDR3 has 15 amino acids. Germline V gene lookup returns CDR1 MNHEY and CDR2 SVGAGI. After removal of 7 bases from V and 4 bases from J, the junction contained 8 bases not matched to a gene. CDR3 DNA sequence: TGTGCCAGCACCCGTGGGACAGGGGGCATTTACGAGCAGTACTTC. Amino acids: CASTRGTGGIYEQYF.

The chain couples TRBV4-1 to TRBJ1-4; D unresolved. Germline values: CDR1 MGHRA, CDR2 YSYEKL. The CDR3 consists of 17 residues. Trimming took off 1 base at V and 7 bases at J, with 19 bases between the two ends. CDR3 coding DNA: TGCGCCAGCAGCCAAGGACATGGTGTGGTGGTGGGTGAAAAACTGTTTTTT. Encoded protein: CASSQGHGVVVGEKLFF.

The rearrangement links TRBV5-8 to TRBJ1-1; D ambiguous. Trimming removed 1 base from V and 6 bases from J, with 7 bases in between. CDR1 is SGHTS and CDR2 is YDEGEE in the germline V gene. The CDR3 spans 12 residues. CDR3 in DNA: TGTGCCAGCAGCTTGTATCCCCCTGAAGCTTTCTTT. Translation: CASSLYPPEAFF.

J is TRBJ1-4 and V is TRBV4-2; D is possibly TRBD1 (6 bases). CDR1 is LGHNA, CDR2 YNFKEQ, per germline. The CDR3 loop spans 20 amino acids. The V end lost 4 bases, the J end lost 4 bases, and 28 bases lay between the germline ends. The CDR3 nucleotides read TGTGCCAGCAGCCCCCTGCGTGGGGGCGGGGGGCAGTCGGATAATGAAAAACTGTTTTTT. Amino acids: CASSPLRGGGGQSDNEKLFF.

The chain employs TRBV19 and TRBJ2-1; 12 bases fit TRBD2. The germline CDR1 and CDR2 sequences are LNHDA and SQIVND (reference sequence). V lost 6 bases to trimming and J lost 4 bases; unmatched junction nucleotides: 4. The CDR3 has 15 amino acids. The CDR3 DNA reads TGTGCCAGTAGCGGAACTAGCGGGGGGTACAATGAGCAGTTCTTC. Residues: CASSGTSGGYNEQFF.

Regarding this clone: Different DNA sequences within this sample yield the same CDR3. The chain couples TRBV5-1 to TRBJ1-1; D uncertain. Germline assignment: CDR1 SGHRS and CDR2 YFSETQ. This CDR3 comprises 13 residues. Trimming removed 0 bases at V and 0 bases at J, with 3 bases between. The CDR3 protein is CASSLELNTEAFF. The CDR3 DNA is TGCGCCAGCAGCTTGGAGCTGAACACTGAAGCTTTCTTT.

This rearrangement joins TRBV2 to TRBJ1-1, with D hard to call. Looked up from germline, CDR1 is SNHLY and CDR2 is FYNNEI. V was clipped by 0 bases and J by 1 base, with 6 bases between them. CDR3 size: 14 residues. The CDR3, as DNA: TGTGCCAGCAGTGAAGCGGTCTGGAACACTGAAGCTTTCTTT. It yields the protein CASSEAVWNTEAFF.

The chain has TRBV5-5 and TRBJ2-1; D gene unclear. Trimming removed 3 bases from V and 0 bases from J, with 16 bases in between. The CDR3 extends over 17 amino acids. Germline V gene lookup returns CDR1 SGHKS and CDR2 YYEKEE (reference sequence). The CDR3 reads CASSWAVEWSSYNEQFF. The CDR3 DNA follows: TGTGCCAGCAGCTGGGCCGTTGAGTGGAGCTCCTACAATGAGCAGTTCTTC.

In this sample, this clone turned up once. The chain couples TRBV19 to TRBJ2-5, with D possibly being TRBD1 (5 bases). Germline-derived CDR1 and CDR2 are LNHDA and SQIVND (reference sequence). The ends were cut back, 6 bases at V and 4 bases at J, with 15 bases in the middle. The CDR3 spans 14 residues. The CDR3 DNA reads TGTGCCAGTAGAAGTACAGGTCTAAGAGAGACCCAGTACTTC. This encodes CASRSTGLRETQYF.

The chain links TRBV2 to TRBJ1-2; D unclear. The germline V gene encodes CDR1 SNHLY and CDR2 FYNNEI. V dropped 6 bases and J dropped 7 bases, with 15 bases sitting between them. This CDR3 has 13 residues. The chain's CDR3 is CASRPGFAGGYTF. CDR3 DNA: TGTGCCAGCAGGCCGGGTTTCGCAGGTGGCTACACCTTC.

This sequence joins TRBV19 and TRBJ2-7; TRBD1 agrees at 10 bases. The CDR3 is made up of 15 amino acids. J gave up 3 bases and V 4 bases, and 6 bases lay outside the gene matches. Germline V gene lookup returns CDR1 LNHDA and CDR2 SQIVND (reference sequence). The CDR3, as DNA: TGTGCCAGTAGTACCCAGACAGGGGGCGGCTACGAGCAGTACTTC. Protein product: CASSTQTGGGYEQYF.

V is TRBV5-1 and J is TRBJ2-5; 7 nucleotides align to TRBD1. Per the germline V gene, CDR1 is SGHRS and CDR2 is YFSETQ. The CDR3 is made up of 11 amino acids. The ends lost 3 bases at V and 9 bases at J; junction bases unmatched: 2. The chain's CDR3 is CASSSTGPQYF. CDR3 in DNA: TGCGCCAGCAGCTCGACAGGGCCCCAGTACTTC. Drawing the rest from reference TRBV5-1 and TRBJ2-5, the complete variable domain is KAGVTQTPRYLIKTRGQQVTLSCSPISGHRSVSWYQQTPGQGLQFLFEYFSETQRNKGNFPGRFSGRQFSNSRSEMNVSTLELGDSALYLCASSSTGPQYFGPGTRLLVL.

The chain links TRBV29-1 to TRBJ1-1; a weak D match, TRBD1 (6 bases). This CDR3 comprises 13 residues. CDR1 and CDR2 (germline): SQVTM, ANQGSEA. V lost 4 bases to trimming and J lost 4 bases, with 13 bases between them. The CDR3 loop is CSVVQGIVTEAFF. The CDR3 nucleotides are TGCAGCGTTGTCCAGGGGATAGTCACTGAAGCTTTCTTT.

The V and J genes are TRBV12-5 and TRBJ2-1; the match to TRBD2 covers 11 bases. Germline V gene data show CDR1 as LGHNT and CDR2 as FRNRAP. The CDR3 loop spans 16 amino acids. The V gene end was trimmed by 7 bases and the J gene end by 8 bases; junction bases not matched to a gene: 13. CDR3 sequence: CASAPPTSGSTHEQFF. Written as DNA, the CDR3 is TGTGCTAGTGCCCCTCCCACTAGCGGGAGTACCCATGAGCAGTTCTTC.